This is a list of T cell receptor beta chains from one sample in a study of T cell repertoires in cytomegalovirus infection. TCRdb ran MiXCR on the reads and lists one entry per CDR3 protein. The sample shows 180,000 or so distinct CDR3 sequences, 15% to 20% of them seen only once. Sequenced sample: CD8+ T cells from PBMCs. All receptors come from a human donor in good health (CMV status not recorded). Some clones in this sample may be carry-over from other donors' samples. Both conserved end residues are part of each CDR3. A D gene is named only where the DNA matches it firmly. Clone sizes are given selectively: once, few, many, or a class where the clone is expanded.

TRBJ1-5 | . | TRBV7-2 | few | CASSLGAVSNQPQHF | TGTGCCAGCAGCTTAGGGGCGGTAAGCAATCAGCCCCAGCATTTT
TRBJ2-1 | . | TRBV7-3 | few | CASSPHWTTHNEQFF | TGTGCCAGCAGCCCCCATTGGACAACCCACAATGAGCAGTTCTTC
TRBJ2-2 | . | TRBV7-2 | . | CASSLNSGYTGELFF | TGTGCCAGCAGCTTAAATTCAGGGTATACCGGGGAGCTGTTTTTT
TRBJ1-1 | . | TRBV7-9 | few | CASSLARTRDTEAFF | TGTGCCAGCAGCTTAGCCCGGACGAGGGACACTGAAGCTTTCTTT
TRBJ1-4 | TRBD1 | TRBV7-9 | . | CASSPTGTGATNEKLFF | TGTGCCAGCAGCCCAACCGGGACAGGGGCAACTAATGAAAAACTGTTTTTT
TRBJ1-2 | TRBD1 | TRBV7-9 | . | CASRPGTVNYGYTF | TGTGCCAGCAGGCCCGGGACAGTTAACTATGGCTACACCTTC
TRBJ2-2 | TRBD2 | TRBV7-9 | . | CASSSGGPRDTGELFF | TGTGCCAGCAGCAGCGGGGGGCCGCGAGACACCGGGGAGCTGTTTTTT
TRBJ2-5 | TRBD2 | TRBV13 | . | CASSLTFRRGGQETQYF | TGTGCCAGCAGCTTAACCTTTCGGCGGGGGGGTCAAGAGACCCAGTACTTC
TRBJ2-5 | . | TRBV7-6 | . | CASSLEAAAQETQYF | TGTGCCAGCAGCTTAGAAGCAGCGGCCCAAGAGACCCAGTACTTC
TRBJ2-3 | . | TRBV7-9 | few | CASRPSKDTQYF | TGTGCCAGCAGACCCAGCAAAGATACGCAGTATTTT
TRBJ2-7 | . | TRBV2 | few | CASSDDLGGSPFYEQYF | TGTGCCAGCAGCGACGATCTCGGGGGCAGTCCCTTCTACGAGCAGTACTTC
TRBJ2-4 | . | TRBV6-1 | once | CASSEGQGGRF | TGTGCCAGCAGTGAAGGGCAAGGGGGTAGGTTC
TRBJ1-4 | . | TRBV6-1 | few | CASRARTAGGEKLFF | TGTGCCAGCAGGGCCCGGACAGCCGGCGGTGAAAAACTGTTTTTT
TRBJ2-2 | . | TRBV5-6 | . | CVSSSQGPGELFF | TGTGTCAGCAGCTCTCAGGGCCCCGGGGAGCTGTTTTTT
TRBJ2-7 | . | TRBV4-3 | few | CASSQDGGEQYF | TGCGCCAGCAGCCAAGATGGAGGCGAGCAGTACTTC
TRBJ2-7 | . | TRBV7-6 | . | CASSPTTAGRSYEQYF | TGTGCCAGCAGCCCTACGACGGCGGGGCGATCCTACGAGCAGTACTTC
TRBJ2-7 | . | TRBV10-3 | . | CAISGEGVSPYEQYF | TGTGCCATCAGTGGGGAAGGGGTATCGCCCTACGAGCAGTACTTC
TRBJ1-1 | . | TRBV7-6 | . | CASSSRLNTEAFF | TGTGCCAGCAGCTCTAGGTTAAACACTGAAGCTTTCTTT
TRBJ1-1 | . | TRBV28 | . | CASSPSTEAFF | TGTGCCAGCAGCCCCTCCACTGAAGCTTTCTTT
TRBJ2-5 | . | TRBV20-1 | . | CSASQQGFYRSIQETQYF | TGCAGTGCTAGTCAGCAGGGTTTTTACAGGTCCATCCAAGAGACCCAGTACTTC
TRBJ1-2 | TRBD1 | TRBV7-9 | few | CASSLTVNRGNYGYTF | TGTGCCAGCAGCTTAACGGTCAACAGGGGTAACTATGGCTACACCTTC
TRBJ2-7 | TRBD2 | TRBV28 | few | CASSSLVPTSGGQIFYGEQYF | TGTGCCAGCAGCTCCCTCGTACCGACTAGCGGGGGCCAAATTTTCTACGGAGAGCAGTACTTC
TRBJ1-1 | . | TRBV14 | . | CASSQGLRAFF | TGTGCCAGCAGCCAAGGGCTTCGAGCTTTCTTT
TRBJ1-5 | . | TRBV2 | . | CASRGAHPIPQHF | TGTGCCAGCAGGGGGGCCCATCCCATACCCCAGCATTTT
TRBJ2-2 | TRBD1 | TRBV12-3/TRBV12-4 | few | CASSHGQGTGELFF | TGTGCCAGCAGCCATGGACAGGGGACCGGGGAGCTGTTTTTT
TRBJ2-4 | . | TRBV4-1 | . | CASSQVPLAAKNIQYF | TGCGCCAGCAGCCAAGTACCGCTTGCGGCCAAAAACATTCAGTACTTC
TRBJ1-6 | . | TRBV4-1 | few | CASSQGLASGSPLHF | TGCGCCAGCAGCCAAGGGCTGGCGTCTGGTTCACCCCTCCACTTT
TRBJ2-2 | . | TRBV7-9 | . | CASSLFGDSNTGELFF | TGTGCCAGCAGCTTATTTGGGGATTCGAACACCGGGGAGCTGTTTTTT
TRBJ1-2 | . | TRBV7-6 | . | CASSLAGPGADGYTF | TGTGCCAGCAGCTTAGCTGGGCCAGGGGCTGATGGCTACACCTTC
TRBJ1-1 | . | TRBV14 | . | CASSPHGVMNTEAFF | TGTGCCAGCAGCCCTCACGGGGTAATGAACACTGAAGCTTTCTTT
TRBJ2-7 | TRBD1 | TRBV29-1 | . | CSVWTGVRGGYGQYF | TGCAGCGTTTGGACAGGGGTCCGCGGCGGATACGGGCAGTACTTC
TRBJ1-6 | . | TRBV14 | few | CASGTDNSPLHF | TGTGCCAGCGGGACGGACAATTCACCCCTCCACTTT
TRBJ2-7 | . | TRBV12-3/TRBV12-4 | . | CASSLPSAIADEQYF | TGTGCCAGCAGTTTACCCTCTGCCATCGCCGACGAGCAGTACTTC
TRBJ2-2 | TRBD1 | TRBV11-2 | . | CASSLDRGTGNTGELFF | TGTGCCAGCAGCTTAGATCGCGGGACAGGGAACACCGGGGAGCTGTTTTTT
TRBJ2-2 | TRBD2 | TRBV7-8 | . | CASSFERGGYKARGELFF | TGTGCCAGCAGCTTCGAACGCGGGGGGTACAAGGCCCGGGGGGAGCTGTTTTTT
TRBJ2-1 | TRBD1 | TRBV7-8 | few | CASSLGQATSYNEQFF | TGTGCCAGCAGCTTGGGACAGGCAACCTCCTACAATGAGCAGTTCTTC
TRBJ2-1 | . | TRBV7-6 | many | CASSLGASSSYNEQFF | TGTGCCAGCAGCTTAGGCGCCTCCAGCTCCTACAATGAGCAGTTCTTC
TRBJ2-3 | . | TRBV6-6 | . | CASRPRGDTQYF | TGTGCCAGCAGACCCAGGGGCGATACGCAGTATTTT
TRBJ1-1 | . | TRBV4-1 | few | CASSAGMGTEAFF | TGCGCCAGCAGCGCAGGGATGGGGACTGAAGCTTTCTTT
TRBJ2-7 | . | TRBV7-2 | . | CASSLLQGWDEQYF | TGTGCCAGCAGCTTACTTCAGGGGTGGGACGAGCAGTACTTC
TRBJ2-5 | . | TRBV4-2 | few | CASSPPGGPGETQYF | TGTGCCAGCAGCCCCCCCGGGGGTCCCGGAGAGACCCAGTACTTC
TRBJ1-1 | . | TRBV7-6 | few | CASSTMTGAEAFF | TGTGCCAGCAGCACAATGACGGGGGCTGAAGCTTTCTTT
TRBJ2-3 | TRBD2 | TRBV7-2 | many | CASSLGIEERGLTDTQYF | TGTGCCAGCAGCTTAGGAATTGAGGAGCGGGGTCTCACAGATACGCAGTATTTT
TRBJ2-5 | TRBD1 | TRBV20-1 | . | CSARSGTGGETQYF | TGCAGTGCTAGATCCGGGACAGGGGGGGAGACCCAGTACTTC
TRBJ1-5 | . | TRBV7-2 | many | CASSFGRAGNQPQHF | TGTGCCAGCAGCTTCGGCAGGGCGGGGAATCAGCCCCAGCATTTT
TRBJ2-1 | TRBD1 | TRBV12-3/TRBV12-4 | . | CASSSGTGTYEQFF | TGTGCCAGCAGCTCCGGGACAGGGACTTATGAGCAGTTCTTC
TRBJ2-1 | TRBD2 | TRBV29-1 | . | CSVEGAGGTSYNEQFF | TGCAGCGTTGAGGGGGCGGGGGGAACCTCCTACAATGAGCAGTTCTTC
TRBJ1-2 | . | TRBV29-1 | few | CSVDGRNGYTF | TGCAGCGTTGATGGGCGGAATGGCTACACCTTC
TRBJ1-5 | . | TRBV7-2 | few | CASSLGLLYNQPQHF | TGTGCCAGCAGCTTGGGGTTACTCTACAATCAGCCCCAGCATTTT
TRBJ2-3 | TRBD2 | TRBV7-3 | few | CASSLFPKAPREGDAGTDTQYF | TGTGCCAGCAGCTTGTTTCCGAAAGCGCCACGGGAGGGAGATGCCGGCACAGATACGCAGTATTTT
TRBJ1-4 | . | TRBV7-9 | . | CASSLAQTGPEEKLFF | TGTGCCAGCAGCTTAGCCCAAACAGGGCCGGAGGAAAAACTGTTTTTT
TRBJ1-6 | . | TRBV20-1 | once | CSARDYGRVRESPLHF | TGCAGTGCTAGAGATTACGGCAGGGTACGAGAATCACCCCTCCACTTT
TRBJ2-3 | TRBD1 | TRBV7-9 | few | CASSLGDRGPRTDTQYF | TGTGCCAGCAGCTTAGGAGACAGGGGGCCGAGAACAGATACGCAGTATTTT
TRBJ2-7 | . | TRBV5-6 | . | CASSLAGSDYEQYF | TGTGCCAGCAGCTTGGCAGGGTCGGACTACGAGCAGTACTTC
TRBJ2-5 | . | TRBV25-1 | . | CDSSPYRAEETQYF | TGTGACAGCAGCCCTTACAGGGCCGAAGAGACCCAGTACTTC
TRBJ2-1 | . | TRBV7-2 | . | CASSLAGARPSYNEQFF | TGTGCCAGCAGCTTAGCGGGGGCCCGTCCCTCCTACAATGAGCAGTTCTTC